These T cell receptor beta chains were read from a single sample in a study of blood T cell repertoires in COVID-19. Produced via immunoSEQ multiplex PCR; TCRdb's table is partial and in-frame only. The table lists around 87,000 clones, more than 65% of them singletons. The specimen was peripheral blood. These receptors were obtained from a human donor in a cohort sampled during active COVID-19. Both conserved end residues are part of each CDR3. Each record gives: J gene, D gene, clone size, V gene, CDR3 protein, CDR3 DNA. A D gene is named only where the DNA matches it firmly. Part of the rows lack a size; the others show once, few, many or a class for expanded clones.

J: TRBJ1-3; D: .; size: .; V: TRBV7-2; CDR3: CASVPQEGSSGNTIYF; DNA: TGTGCCAGCGTCCCCCAGGAGGGAAGCTCTGGAAACACCATATATTTT
J: TRBJ1-1; D: .; size: .; V: TRBV3-1/TRBV3-2; CDR3: CASSQQVNTEAFF; DNA: TGTGCCAGCAGCCAACAGGTGAACACTGAAGCTTTCTTT
J: TRBJ1-1; D: .; size: .; V: TRBV6-5; CDR3: CASSSFSGNTEAFF; DNA: TGTGCCAGCAGTTCTTTTTCAGGGAACACTGAAGCTTTCTTT
J: TRBJ1-1; D: TRBD1; size: .; V: TRBV28; CDR3: CASRTGGRAFF; DNA: TGTGCCAGCAGGACAGGGGGCAGGGCTTTCTTT
J: TRBJ2-1; D: .; size: .; V: TRBV4-2; CDR3: CASSQDRGVNNEQFF; DNA: TGTGCCAGCAGCCAAGATCGGGGAGTTAACAATGAGCAGTTCTTC
J: TRBJ1-6; D: TRBD1; size: few; V: TRBV3-1/TRBV3-2; CDR3: CASSRSGTGTSPLHF; DNA: TGTGCCAGCAGTCGGTCGGGGACAGGGACCTCACCCCTCCACTTT
J: TRBJ1-6; D: TRBD1; size: many; V: TRBV4-1; CDR3: CASSHALGQGFASYNSPLHF; DNA: TGCGCCAGCAGCCATGCCCTCGGACAGGGTTTCGCCTCCTATAATTCACCCCTCCACTTT
J: TRBJ2-7; D: .; size: once; V: TRBV14; CDR3: CASSPEGEGSYEQYF; DNA: TGTGCCAGCAGCCCCGAGGGGGAGGGTTCCTACGAGCAGTACTTC
J: TRBJ1-4; D: .; size: .; V: TRBV2; CDR3: CASSDVGVGKLFF; DNA: TGTGCCAGCAGTGACGTCGGGGTGGGAAAACTGTTTTTT
J: TRBJ2-5; D: .; size: .; V: TRBV28; CDR3: CASSPPGSRQETQYF; DNA: TGTGCCAGCAGTCCGCCAGGGTCTCGGCAAGAGACCCAGTACTTC
J: TRBJ2-7; D: TRBD2; size: few; V: TRBV20-1; CDR3: CSASFTGTSSEQYF; DNA: TGCAGTGCTAGTTTCACCGGGACTAGTTCCGAGCAGTACTTC
J: TRBJ2-5; D: TRBD2; size: .; V: TRBV4-1; CDR3: CASSQEPGTSGTWVETQYF; DNA: TGCGCCAGCAGCCAAGAACCCGGGACTAGCGGGACCTGGGTAGAGACCCAGTACTTC
J: TRBJ1-5; D: .; size: .; V: TRBV19; CDR3: CASSRRSLGGDNQPQHF; DNA: TGTGCCAGTAGCCGACGAAGTTTGGGGGGGGACAATCAGCCCCAGCATTTT
J: TRBJ1-3; D: TRBD1; size: .; V: TRBV6-1; CDR3: CASSGSGTGLSGNTIYF; DNA: TGTGCCAGCAGTGGTTCCGGGACAGGGTTGTCTGGAAACACCATATATTTT
J: TRBJ1-2; D: TRBD1; size: .; V: TRBV3-1/TRBV3-2; CDR3: CASSRPGQGDYGYTF; DNA: TGTGCCAGCAGCCGTCCGGGACAGGGCGACTATGGCTACACCTTC
J: TRBJ2-1; D: TRBD2; size: .; V: TRBV24-1; CDR3: CATSDLESGRATEQFF; DNA: TGTGCCACCAGTGATTTGGAAAGCGGGAGGGCCACTGAGCAGTTCTTC
J: TRBJ2-3; D: TRBD2; size: .; V: TRBV3-1/TRBV3-2; CDR3: CASSQETSGRDTQYF; DNA: TGTGCCAGCAGCCAAGAGACTAGCGGGAGGGATACGCAGTATTTT
J: TRBJ2-1; D: TRBD1; size: .; V: TRBV5-1; CDR3: CASSAGDRNSYNEQFF; DNA: TGCGCCAGCAGCGCTGGGGACAGAAACTCCTACAATGAGCAGTTCTTC
J: TRBJ1-2; D: TRBD1; size: many; V: TRBV5-5; CDR3: CASSLQGTSYGYTF; DNA: TGTGCCAGCAGCCTACAGGGGACATCCTATGGCTACACCTTC
J: TRBJ1-2; D: TRBD1; size: once; V: TRBV15; CDR3: CATSRDRGQQTYGYTF; DNA: TGTGCCACCAGCAGAGATAGGGGACAGCAAACTTATGGCTACACCTTC
J: TRBJ2-1; D: .; size: .; V: TRBV21-1; CDR3: CASRTGLAGLKDSYNEQFF; DNA: TGTGCCAGCAGAACAGGACTAGCGGGGCTAAAAGACTCCTACAATGAGCAGTTCTTC
J: TRBJ1-5; D: TRBD1; size: once; V: TRBV15; CDR3: CATSRGLNRGLSNQPQHF; DNA: TGTGCCACCAGCAGAGGCCTAAACAGGGGGCTGAGCAATCAGCCCCAGCATTTT
J: TRBJ2-1; D: TRBD2; size: once; V: TRBV4-2; CDR3: CASSQDFIAGVEQFF; DNA: TGTGCCAGCAGCCAAGATTTTATAGCGGGAGTTGAGCAGTTCTTC
J: TRBJ1-2; D: .; size: few; V: TRBV11-2; CDR3: CASSPLGGVVNYGYTF; DNA: TGTGCCAGCAGCCCCCTGGGAGGCGTCGTAAACTATGGCTACACCTTC
J: TRBJ2-2; D: .; size: .; V: TRBV9; CDR3: CASSVATRGGELFF; DNA: TGTGCCAGCAGCGTAGCCACTAGAGGCGGGGAGCTGTTTTTT
J: TRBJ1-1; D: .; size: .; V: TRBV7-3; CDR3: CASSLTPRQVNTEAFF; DNA: TGTGCCAGCAGCTTAACTCCGAGACAGGTGAACACTGAAGCTTTCTTT
J: TRBJ1-1; D: TRBD1; size: many; V: TRBV6-5; CDR3: CASRRQGTAFF; DNA: TGTGCCAGCAGAAGACAGGGGACGGCTTTCTTT